The 11 T cell receptor beta chains reported below all come from one sample, sequenced in a study of beta chain features in type 1 diabetes. The authors reverse transcribed all of the isolated RNA, so sequencing captured expressed TCRB transcripts. TCRdb's copy holds only in-frame clones and misses some; the assay was immunoSEQ multiplex PCR. Here the sample spans 300,000 to 350,000 clones, under 8.5% being singletons. Source material: central memory CD4+ T cells from blood. The receptor set was obtained from a woman under 30 in good health.

The J gene is TRBJ2-7, the V gene TRBV9, with unresolved D. This CDR3 is 14 amino acids long. Trimming stripped 0 bases from V and 4 bases from J, with 11 bases between. CDR1 is SGDLS, CDR2 YYNGEE, per germline. In DNA, the CDR3 is TGTGCCAGCAGCGTAGATACATATGGGTACGAGCAGTACTTC. Its protein product is CASSVDTYGYEQYF.

This clone was found a few times. V gene TRBV7-8 combines with J gene TRBJ2-5; D might be TRBD1 (6 bases). Between the trimmed V and J ends, which lost 5 bases and 5 bases, there was a span of 15 bases. This CDR3 comprises 14 residues. CDR1 is SGHVS and CDR2 is FQNEAQ in the germline V gene. The CDR3 is CASSGHRVQETQYF. The DNA of the CDR3 is TGTGCCAGCAGCGGACACAGGGTTCAGGAGACCCAGTACTTC.

This clone was observed a handful of times. The CDR3, as DNA: TGTGCCAGCAGCTCCCAGGGGGCGCTTGGGTACGAGCAGTACTTC. Its protein product is CASSSQGALGYEQYF. The chain has TRBV7-2 and TRBJ2-7; TRBD1 agrees at 8 bases. This CDR3 contains 15 residues. The V gene's germline CDR1 is SGHTA and CDR2 FQGNSA. The ends lost 4 bases at V and 4 bases at J; junction bases unmatched: 9.

This clone has more than one count but fewer than ten. The V call is TRBV4-3, the J call TRBJ2-2; 10 bases are shared with TRBD2. Losses at the gene ends were 0 bases for V and 6 bases for J; bases not matched to a gene: 4. From germline, CDR1 is LGHNA and CDR2 YSLEER. This CDR3 is 16 amino acids long. As DNA, the CDR3 is TGCGCCAGCAGCCAAGAAGCAGCGGGAGGGCCCGGGGAGCTGTTTTTT. This codes for CASSQEAAGGPGELFF.

The chain recombines TRBV29-1 with TRBJ2-7; 12 positions match TRBD2. CDR1 is SQVTM and CDR2 is ANQGSEA in the germline V gene. The CDR3 covers 14 residues. After removal of 1 base from V and 3 bases from J, the junction contained 1 base not matched to a gene. The DNA of the CDR3 is TGCAGCGTTGAAGGACTAGCGGGAGACTACGAGCAGTACTTC. As protein: CSVEGLAGDYEQYF.

The chain joins TRBV6-5 to TRBJ2-1; 7 bases match TRBD1. Germline V gene data show CDR1 as MNHEY and CDR2 as SVGAGI. This CDR3 has 14 amino acids. V gave up 4 bases and J gave up 6 bases; unmatched junction bases: 6. The CDR3 protein is CASSSANRGNEQFF. CDR3 coding DNA: TGTGCCAGCAGTTCCGCGAACAGGGGCAATGAGCAGTTCTTC.

This chain connects TRBV27 to TRBJ2-5; 7 nucleotides align to TRBD1. After removal of 5 bases from V and 5 bases from J, the junction contained 8 bases not matched to a gene. Germline V CDR1 and CDR2: MNHEY, SMNVEV (reference sequence). This CDR3 is 14 amino acids long. Here the CDR3 DNA reads TGTGCCAGCAGTCGCAGACAGGGACGGGAGACCCAGTACTTC. Translated: CASSRRQGRETQYF.

This chain joins TRBV9 and TRBJ2-3; D may correspond to TRBD1 or TRBD2 (5 bases each). V lost 4 bases and J lost 2, with 17 bases in between. Germline V lookup: CDR1 SGDLS, CDR2 YYNGEE. The CDR3 contains 16 residues. CDR3: CASSSPQGVFTDTQYF. The CDR3 coding sequence is TGTGCCAGCAGCAGCCCCCAGGGAGTTTTCACAGATACGCAGTATTTT.

V gene TRBV5-4 combines with J gene TRBJ2-2; either TRBD1 or TRBD2 may fit D (5 bases each). Germline loops: CDR1 SGHNT, CDR2 YYREEE (reference sequence). This CDR3 region has 15 residues. V gave up 2 bases and J gave up 4 bases, with 12 bases separating them. This CDR3 reads CASSLGTPGTGELFF. The CDR3 DNA reads as TGTGCCAGCAGCTTAGGGACCCCGGGCACCGGGGAGCTGTTTTTT.

About this clone itself: One base away lies a much larger clone, so this may be a sequencing read error. The chain recombines TRBV7-9 with TRBJ2-2, with 7 bases that match TRBD1. V was pared by 10 bases and J by 7 bases, with 15 bases of the junction left unmatched. The CDR3 covers 15 residues. CDR1 and CDR2 (germline): SEHNR, FQNEAQ (reference sequence). CDR3 sequence: CANDTRGLTGGELFF. The DNA for the CDR3 is TGTGCCAACGATACGAGGGGGCTAACAGGCGGGGAGCTGTTTTTT. The full variable domain, in which reference TRBV7-9 and TRBJ2-2 provide the parts outside the CDR3, is DTGVSQNPRHKITKRGQNVTFRCDPISEHNRLYWYRQTLGQGPEFLTYFQNEAQLEKSRLLSDRFSAERPKGSFSTLEIQRTEQGDSAMYLCANDTRGLTGGELFFGEGSRLTVL.

This clone was seen a handful of times. The chain carries TRBV5-1 and TRBJ1-5, with 7 bases aligning to TRBD1. The germline gives CDR1 SGHRS, CDR2 YFSETQ. J gave up 2 bases and V 5 bases, and 4 bases lay outside the gene matches. The CDR3 loop spans 14 amino acids. DNA for the CDR3: TGCGCCAGCAGACCAACAGGGGGCAATCAGCCCCAGCATTTT. Its protein is CASRPTGGNQPQHF.